A single T cell receptor (beta chain) is shown here with its context. These data belong to a study of blood T cell repertoires in COVID-19. About the study: Nucleic acid was either cDNA or gDNA, and it came from T cells, B-cell-depleted T cells, or PBMCs.

Donors were grouped by their self-reported clinical history. In the authors' workflow: Scientists estimated how many nucleated cells there were by amplifying reference gene primers. The table came from immunoSEQ multiplex PCR; TCRdb's copy has only in-frame clones and leaves some out. D and trimming were read from the DNA, whereas the V and J calls and clone size are those reported in that table. The repertoire holds fewer than 350,000 clones, with approximately 91% as singletons. Trimming left V 2 bases short and J 9 bases short, with 14 bases between. This CDR3 has 14 amino acids. The V gene's germline CDR1 is KGHSH and CDR2 LQKENI.

The sequencing sample was made of PBMCs or T cells enriched from blood (not recorded which). The chain combines TRBV18 with TRBJ2-4; tentatively, D is TRBD1 (6 bases). This clonotype originated in a woman in her 40s with acute COVID-19. The CDR3 bases are TGTGCCAGCTCACCAGTGGAGCGAGGGGGCATTCAGTACTTC. Amino acid sequence: CASSPVERGGIQYF.